The T cell receptor (beta chain) under discussion was sequenced for a study of blood T cell repertoires in COVID-19. The data were produced by immunoSEQ multiplex PCR, yet TCRdb's version contains in-frame clones alone and is incomplete. The sample comprises about 330,000 clones, 92% of which are singletons, and around 18% rests with the top ten. Trimming shortened V by 4 bases and J by 9 bases, and 29 bases separated the two germline ends. The CDR3 spans 18 residues. Germline CDR1 is SGHRS and CDR2 is YFSETQ. Specimen: PBMCs or T cells enriched from blood (not recorded which). The sequence was collected from a woman aged 25-40 years who had recovered from COVID-19. The chain has TRBV5-1 and TRBJ2-1; either TRBD1 or TRBD2 may supply D (10 bases each). The CDR3 DNA is TGCGCCAGCAGCACCCGACAGGGGGCACTAGCGGGAAGGGTTGAGCAGTTCTTC. The encoded protein is CASSTRQGALAGRVEQFF. Combining the CDR3 with reference TRBV5-1 and TRBJ2-1 gives the whole variable domain KAGVTQTPRYLIKTRGQQVTLSCSPISGHRSVSWYQQTPGQGLQFLFEYFSETQRNKGNFPGRFSGRQFSNSRSEMNVSTLELGDSALYLCASSTRQGALAGRVEQFFGPGTRLTVL.